This entry lists 24 T cell receptor beta chains sequenced from one sample in a study of long-term antiretroviral therapy in people with HIV. The immunoSEQ assay was v3.0, run at survey level. The data were produced by immunoSEQ multiplex PCR, yet TCRdb's version contains in-frame clones alone and is incomplete. The table lists 30,000 to 40,000 clones, approximately 94% of them singletons, with 3% to 4.5% in the top ten. The sample consisted of unsorted PBMCs, taken 4.1 years after starting antiretroviral therapy. Every receptor here comes from a woman in her forties or fifties with HIV.

The CDR3 DNA is TGTGCCAGCAGCGCAGGAAACACCATATATTTT. Its translation: CASSAGNTIYF. This chain joins TRBV7-8 and TRBJ1-3; no clear D gene. Germline CDR1 reads SGHVS; CDR2 reads FQNEAQ. The CDR3 covers 11 residues. The germline V and J ends were trimmed by 5 bases and 4 bases, with 3 bases remaining between them. The full variable domain, in which reference TRBV7-8 and TRBJ1-3 provide the parts outside the CDR3, is GAGVSQSPRYKVAKRGQDVALRCDPISGHVSLFWYQQALGQGPEFLTYFQNEAQLDKSGLPSDRFFAERPEGSVSTLKIQRTQQEDSAVYLCASSAGNTIYFGEGSWLTVV.

This clone appeared once. This chain connects TRBV5-6 to TRBJ1-3, with D tentatively TRBD1 (5 bases). V lost 2 bases, J lost 1 base, and 7 bases lay in between. CDR1 and CDR2 (germline): SGHDT, YYEEEE. The CDR3 runs 14 residues. The CDR3 is CASSLGQSGNTIYF. The CDR3 DNA is TGTGCCAGCAGCTTAGGACAATCTGGAAACACCATATATTTT.

The chain recombines TRBV7-8 with TRBJ1-6, with D uncertain. The CDR3 sequence is 15 residues long. Trimming removed 2 bases from V and 7 bases from J, with 12 bases in between. The V gene's germline CDR1 is SGHVS and CDR2 FQNEAQ. CDR3 nucleotides: TGTGCCAGCAGCTTATCCTTGGACGGCAATTCACCCCTCCACTTT. Amino acids: CASSLSLDGNSPLHF.

This chain links TRBV9 with TRBJ2-1; maybe TRBD1 (5 bases). Per germline, CDR1 SGDLS and CDR2 YYNGEE. Trimming cost V 4 bases and J 6 bases, with 20 bases left between them. CDR3 length equals 16 residues. Here the CDR3 DNA reads TGTGCCAGCAGCCCATCGTCAGGGCCGTCTGGCAATGAGCAGTTCTTC. Protein sequence: CASSPSSGPSGNEQFF.

This rearrangement joins TRBV19 to TRBJ2-7; perhaps TRBD1 as D (6 bases). The V gene's germline CDR1 is LNHDA and CDR2 SQIVND (reference sequence). The CDR3 totals 15 residues. The V end lost 5 bases, the J end lost 2 bases, and 16 bases lay between the germline ends. The chain's CDR3 is CASSSSGTRAYEQYF. CDR3 sequence (DNA): TGTGCCAGTAGTTCCTCCGGGACAAGAGCCTACGAGCAGTACTTC.

The chain is built from TRBV30 and TRBJ1-2; D unclear. V was clipped by 4 bases and J by 3 bases, with 18 bases between them. CDR1 and CDR2 from the germline V gene are GTSNPN and SVGIG (reference sequence). The CDR3 is 15 residues long. In nucleotides, the CDR3 is TGTGCCTGGATCATCCGGGATGGGTCGCACTATGGCTACACCTTC. The encoded protein is CAWIIRDGSHYGYTF.

The chain links TRBV6-5 to TRBJ1-3, with D possibly TRBD1 on 5 matching bases. Germline V gene lookup returns CDR1 MNHEY and CDR2 SVGAGI. There are 14 residues in the CDR3. Trimming shortened V by 11 bases and J by 0 bases, and 14 bases separated the two germline ends. This CDR3 is CAAPRDSSGNTIYF. DNA of the CDR3: TGTGCCGCGCCGCGTGACAGCTCTGGAAACACCATATATTTT.

The J gene is TRBJ2-5, the V gene TRBV18; 7 bases align to TRBD2. The germline CDR1 and CDR2 sequences are KGHSH and LQKENI. Trimming removed 3 bases from V and 2 bases from J; junction bases left unmatched: 6. The CDR3 is 15 residues long. The CDR3 reads CASSPRGMEQETQYF. In DNA, the CDR3 is TGTGCCAGCTCACCGCGGGGGATGGAACAAGAGACCCAGTACTTC.

The chain is built from TRBV6-4 and TRBJ2-3, with TRBD2 identical over 8 bases. The V gene end was trimmed by 8 bases and the J gene end by 2 bases; junction bases not matched to a gene: 9. The CDR3 length is 15 residues. CDR1 MRHNA and CDR2 SNTAGT come from the germline V gene. The CDR3 is CASRKGTSHTDTQYF. CDR3 DNA sequence: TGTGCCAGCCGAAAAGGGACTAGTCACACAGATACGCAGTATTTT.

The chain is built from TRBV10-3 and TRBJ1-3; tentative D call: TRBD1 (6 bases). V gave up 7 bases and J gave up 0 bases, with 13 bases separating them. This CDR3 has 15 amino acids. In germline, CDR1 is ENHRY, CDR2 SYGVKD. The CDR3 sequence is CAITGGPDSGNTIYF. CDR3 DNA sequence: TGTGCCATCACCGGGGGGCCCGACTCTGGAAACACCATATATTTT.

The rearrangement uses TRBV27 and TRBJ2-1; 8 bases agree with TRBD2. Germline V CDR1 and CDR2: MNHEY, SMNVEV (reference sequence). The trim removed 3 bases at V and 3 bases at J, leaving 4 bases unmatched. The CDR3 consists of 15 residues. The CDR3 DNA reads TGTGCCAGCAGTTTCGGGGGGGCCGTCTACAATGAGCAGTTCTTC. Translated, it gives CASSFGGAVYNEQFF.

V gene TRBV9 combines with J gene TRBJ2-7; TRBD2 matches 12 bases. Trimming at V came to 3 bases and at J to 5 bases, leaving 9 bases not matched to a gene. Looked up from germline, CDR1 is SGDLS and CDR2 is YYNGEE. This CDR3 has 16 residues. In nucleotides, the CDR3 is TGTGCCAGCAGCGCTGGACTAGCGGGGACGGGGAACGAGCAGTACTTC. As protein: CASSAGLAGTGNEQYF.

This sequence joins TRBV7-8 and TRBJ1-2, with D perhaps TRBD1 (6 bases). V was clipped by 5 bases and J by 5 bases, with 12 bases between them. Germline CDR1 reads SGHVS; CDR2 reads FQNEAQ. The CDR3 is 13 residues long. The CDR3 region has the DNA TGTGCCAGCAGCGTACAGGGTTTTTATGGCTACACCTTC. Translated: CASSVQGFYGYTF.

The chain joins TRBV2 to TRBJ2-6, with D possibly TRBD2 on 6 matching bases. Germline loops: CDR1 SNHLY, CDR2 FYNNEI. There are 17 residues in the CDR3. V shed 2 bases and J shed 0 bases, with 11 bases lying between them. The chain's CDR3 is CASSERDWPSGANVLTF. CDR3 nucleotide sequence: TGTGCCAGCAGTGAACGGGACTGGCCCTCTGGGGCCAACGTCCTGACTTTC.

The gene calls are TRBV4-2 and TRBJ2-2; TRBD2 matches at 8 bases. J lost 1 base, V lost 4 bases, and 11 bases had no gene match. In germline, CDR1 is LGHNA, CDR2 YNFKEQ. This CDR3 region has 18 residues. The CDR3 here is CASSPLRVSGGNTGELFF. CDR3 DNA: TGTGCCAGCAGCCCCCTCAGGGTCAGCGGGGGGAACACCGGGGAGCTGTTTTTT.

The chain has TRBV30 and TRBJ2-5; the match to TRBD1 covers 8 bases. The end of the DNA is better explained by TRBJ2-7, so the J call may be wrong. The CDR3 is 16 amino acids. In germline, CDR1 is GTSNPN, CDR2 SVGIG (reference sequence). This chain's CDR3 is CAWKPSNRGFSYEQYF. The CDR3 nucleotides read TGTGCCTGGAAACCCTCAAACAGGGGGTTCTCCTACGAGCAGTACTTC.

This chain connects TRBV9 to TRBJ1-6; no clear D. The V gene's germline CDR1 is SGDLS and CDR2 YYNGEE. The CDR3 has 15 residues. V was trimmed by 2 bases and J by 5 bases, leaving 11 bases between them. This CDR3 reads CASSVTGIDNSPLHF. The CDR3 region has the DNA TGTGCCAGCAGCGTCACCGGGATAGATAATTCACCCCTCCACTTT.

This chain connects TRBV29-1 to TRBJ1-1; possible D gene TRBD1, 5 bases. The CDR3 loop spans 11 amino acids. V gave up 7 bases and J gave up 1 base, with 7 bases separating them. Germline V CDR1 and CDR2: SQVTM, ANQGSEA. CDR3: CSAQGNTEAFF. DNA of the CDR3: TGCAGCGCTCAGGGGAACACTGAAGCTTTCTTT.

The rearrangement uses TRBV5-4 and TRBJ1-2; 9 bases are shared with TRBD1. V lost 5 bases, J lost 1 base, and 6 bases stayed unmatched. Germline CDR1 reads SGHNT; CDR2 reads YYREEE (reference sequence). The CDR3 length is 15 residues. The CDR3 DNA is TGTGCCAGCAGTTCAGGACAGGGGAGTAACTATGGCTACACCTTC. Its protein is CASSSGQGSNYGYTF.

The chain joins TRBV7-9 to TRBJ1-2; TRBD1 is a possible D gene (5 bases). V was cut by 5 bases and J by 0 bases, with 16 bases left in between. The CDR3 has 16 amino acids. Germline values: CDR1 SEHNR, CDR2 FQNEAQ (reference sequence). The CDR3 spells CASSLRSTEPNYGYTF. The CDR3 region has the DNA TGTGCCAGCAGCCTAAGATCGACAGAGCCTAACTATGGCTACACCTTC. Using reference TRBV7-9 and TRBJ1-2 for the parts outside the CDR3, the full variable domain is DTGVSQNPRHKITKRGQNVTFRCDPISEHNRLYWYRQTLGQGPEFLTYFQNEAQLEKSRLLSDRFSAERPKGSFSTLEIQRTEQGDSAMYLCASSLRSTEPNYGYTFGSGTRLTVV.

The chain has TRBV19 and TRBJ2-5; a possible D gene is TRBD2 (5 bases). CDR1 and CDR2 from the germline V gene are LNHDA and SQIVND (reference sequence). V shed 4 bases and J shed 2 bases, with 20 bases lying between them. The CDR3 has 17 residues. The CDR3 DNA is TGTGCCAGTAGTAAGCCCCGCAGGACGGGGAGTCAAGAGACCCAGTACTTC. Protein sequence: CASSKPRRTGSQETQYF.

In nucleotides, the CDR3 is TGCGCCAGCGGAGGACAGGTTTACAATGAGCAGTTCTTC. It codes for CASGGQVYNEQFF. The rearrangement links TRBV5-1 to TRBJ2-1; 7 bases fit TRBD1. The germline V gene has CDR1 SGHRS and CDR2 YFSETQ. Trimming took 7 bases from V and 4 from J; bases not matched to a gene: 5. This CDR3 has 13 residues.

This rearrangement joins TRBV5-1 to TRBJ2-5, with D unresolved. Germline CDR1 reads SGHRS; CDR2 reads YFSETQ. The CDR3 runs 15 residues. Trimming took 4 bases from V and 1 from J, leaving 14 bases between them. CDR3 sequence: CASSNLGNPQETQYF. The CDR3 DNA follows: TGCGCCAGCAGCAACCTGGGCAACCCCCAAGAGACCCAGTACTTC.

This chain uses TRBV11-2 with TRBJ1-2; the D gene is possibly TRBD1 (5 bases). The V end lost 3 bases, the J end lost 0 bases, and 17 bases lay between the germline ends. Germline values: CDR1 SGHAT, CDR2 FQNNGV. The CDR3 extends over 17 amino acids. The CDR3, as DNA: TGTGCCAGCAGCTTGGGTCAGGCAGGGCCCTCTAACTATGGCTACACCTTC. It translates to CASSLGQAGPSNYGYTF.